This TCR beta chain was recorded in a study of cytomegalovirus exposure and HLA in healthy donors. When sampled, the donors appeared nominally healthy, though they likely had unrecorded immune exposures. Findings and caveats of the study: A later analysis reportedly found that, within productive TCRs, an Asian-associated ancestry cluster had fewer N-insertions than the mean observed across the approximately 700 donors. As a later analysis showed, a missense DCLRE1C variant was linked to trimming of TCR beta V- and J-genes.

CDR3 length: 17 amino acids. Between the trimmed V and J ends, which lost 5 bases and 2 bases, there was a span of 18 bases. Germline CDR1 and CDR2: LNHDA and SQIVND (reference sequence). About this clone: Antigen specificity is unknown.

Use of 60 Vbeta and 13 Jbeta primers characterized the PCR. Produced via immunoSEQ multiplex PCR; TCRdb's table is partial and in-frame only. The sample has about 180,000 clones; 60% to 85% are singletons. The chain employs TRBV19 and TRBJ2-2; possibly TRBD2 for D (6 bases). This TCR derives from a young man in good health and CMV-seronegative. Sequencing was performed on PBMCs. CDR3 nucleotide sequence: TGTGCCAGTAGTTCCGCTCGGGTCGGGGGTAACACCGGGGAGCTGTTTTTT. It translates to CASSSARVGGNTGELFF.